One sample yielded the 30 T cell receptor beta chains listed below, sequenced in a study of Tregs in tolerant kidney transplant recipients. The nonmyeloablative bone marrow transplants came from related graft donors, with transient mixed chimerism. Assay: immunoSEQ multiplex PCR; the TCRdb copy retains only in-frame clones and omits some. This sample has about 50,000 clones, with roughly 89% found just once. Sequences were derived from CD8+ T cells from blood (PBMCs), sampled 12 months after the transplant. The origin of the receptors is a human patient who received a combined kidney and bone marrow transplant. Some T cells may originate from the graft donor.

This clone was recorded once. The gene calls are TRBV10-3 and TRBJ2-7, with 8 bases aligning to TRBD2. The CDR3 has 15 amino acids. Germline V gene sequence: CDR1 ENHRY, CDR2 SYGVKD. With V trimmed by 0 bases and J by 3 bases, 4 bases remained unmatched. CDR3 in amino acids: CAISESRTSSYEQYF. In DNA, the CDR3 is TGTGCCATCAGTGAGTCGAGGACTAGCAGCTACGAGCAGTACTTC.

V gene TRBV6-5 combines with J gene TRBJ2-2; no reliable D call. The CDR3 is 16 residues long. Trimming left V 2 bases short and J 0 bases short, with 10 bases between. Germline CDR1 reads MNHEY; CDR2 reads SVGAGI. The CDR3 loop is CASSYQRRSNTGELFF. In nucleotides, the CDR3 is TGTGCCAGCAGTTACCAACGGAGATCGAACACCGGGGAGCTGTTTTTT.

This sequence joins TRBV5-6 and TRBJ1-5; 8 nucleotides line up with TRBD1. With V trimmed by 3 bases and J by 5 bases, 7 bases remained unmatched. From germline, CDR1 is SGHDT and CDR2 YYEEEE. This CDR3 is 15 amino acids long. CDR3 sequence: CASSSDRDLDQPQHF. CDR3 nucleotides: TGTGCCAGCAGCTCGGACAGGGATCTCGATCAGCCCCAGCATTTT.

The CDR3 nucleotides are TGTGCCAGCACCAGGGGGGCGGACACTGAAGCTTTCTTT. It yields the protein CASTRGADTEAFF. This rearrangement joins TRBV7-2 to TRBJ1-1; 7 bases match TRBD1. The V gene's germline CDR1 is SGHTA and CDR2 FQGNSA. The CDR3 consists of 13 residues. Trimming took 7 bases from V and 3 from J; bases not matched to a gene: 5.

V usage is TRBV19 and J usage is TRBJ1-5; D unclear. CDR3 length: 14 amino acids. V was trimmed by 6 bases and J by 2 bases, leaving 11 bases between them. Germline loops: CDR1 LNHDA, CDR2 SQIVND (reference sequence). CDR3 nucleotide sequence: TGTGCCAGTAGCCCGGGTAAAGGCAATCAGCCCCAGCATTTT. This translates into CASSPGKGNQPQHF.

Note on this clone: At one boundary the junction diverges from the germline segment, which might be a read error. The V and J genes are TRBV13 and TRBJ1-2, with D unclear. This CDR3 is built from 14 residues. CDR1 PRHDT and CDR2 FYEKMQ come from the germline V gene (reference sequence). The CDR3 nucleotides are TGTGCCAGCAGCGTAGGCGGAGGAGAGTATGGCTACACCTTC. It encodes CASSVGGGEYGYTF.

As concerns this clone: Other DNA sequences in the sample encode the same CDR3. The chain's CDR3 is CASSIRQGDNSPLHF. DNA for the CDR3: TGTGCCAGCAGCATAAGACAGGGAGATAATTCCCCCCTCCACTTT. The chain is built from TRBV21-1 and TRBJ1-6; the table's D call TRBD1 went unverified against the DNA. TRBV21-1 is labeled a pseudogene. CDR3 length equals 15 residues.

To note about this clone: The sample has other DNA sequences that encode this CDR3 too. The chain has TRBV30 and TRBJ2-3, with D unclear. CDR1 is GTSNPN and CDR2 is SVGIG in the germline V gene (reference sequence). V lost 2 bases and J 1 base, leaving 10 bases between the germline ends. The CDR3 sequence is 14 residues long. This CDR3 is CAWSPGTGTDTQYF. CDR3 DNA sequence: TGTGCCTGGAGTCCCGGTACGGGCACAGATACGCAGTATTTT.

This sequence joins TRBV9 and TRBJ2-3; no definite D call. This CDR3 is built from 12 residues. Trimming took 2 bases from V and 6 from J, leaving 7 bases between them. Germline lookup yields CDR1 SGDLS and CDR2 YYNGEE. CDR3: CASSVGPDTQYF. The CDR3 DNA reads TGTGCCAGCAGCGTGGGCCCGGATACGCAGTATTTT.

This clone occurred once. Other DNA sequences in the same sample also yield this CDR3. This sequence joins TRBV19 and TRBJ1-5, with 9 bases fitting TRBD1. This CDR3 comprises 16 residues. After removal of 5 bases from V and 7 bases from J, the junction contained 12 bases not matched to a gene. Germline lookup yields CDR1 LNHDA and CDR2 SQIVND (reference sequence). CDR3 sequence (DNA): TGTGCCAGTAGTGTAGGGAACAGGGGGCTTGTGCAGCCCCAGCATTTT. Its translation: CASSVGNRGLVQPQHF. Full variable domain (rest looked up from reference TRBV19 and TRBJ1-5): DGGITQSPKYLFRKEGQNVTLSCEQNLNHDAMYWYRQDPGQGLRLIYYSQIVNDFQKGDIAEGYSVSREKKESFPLTVTSAQKNPTAFYLCASSVGNRGLVQPQHFGDGTRLSIL.

This clone was detected only a few times. This chain joins TRBV18 and TRBJ2-7; D unresolved. Germline loops: CDR1 KGHSH, CDR2 LQKENI. Trimming removed 3 bases at V and 0 bases at J, with 21 bases between. The CDR3 consists of 18 residues. CDR3 sequence (DNA): TGTGCCAGCTCACCGTCCGAGGTTGAGCACGCGAGCTCCTACGAGCAGTACTTC. Amino acid sequence: CASSPSEVEHASSYEQYF.

A single count supports this clone. V and J are TRBV11-3 and TRBJ2-2, with D unclear. V dropped 1 base and J dropped 6 bases, with 3 bases sitting between them. The CDR3 runs 12 residues. CDR1 SGHNT and CDR2 YENEEA come from the germline V gene. CDR3 coding DNA: TGTGCCAGCAGCTTAGGCGCCGGGGAGCTGTTTTTT. This encodes CASSLGAGELFF.

V usage is TRBV7-9 and J usage is TRBJ1-2; the match to TRBD1 covers 7 bases. Germline loops: CDR1 SEHNR, CDR2 FQNEAQ (reference sequence). The CDR3 runs 12 residues. V lost 11 bases, J lost 4 bases, and 7 bases stayed unmatched. CDR3 protein: CADDRARYGYTF. CDR3 coding DNA: TGTGCCGACGACAGGGCCCGCTATGGCTACACCTTC. The variable domain in full, with the rest retrieved from reference TRBV7-9 and TRBJ1-2, is DTGVSQNPRHKITKRGQNVTFRCDPISEHNRLYWYRQTLGQGPEFLTYFQNEAQLEKSRLLSDRFSAERPKGSFSTLEIQRTEQGDSAMYLCADDRARYGYTFGSGTRLTVV.

The V call is TRBV7-3, the J call TRBJ1-1; 7 bases align to TRBD1. V shed 3 bases and J 1 base; nucleotides not matched to a gene: 5. CDR1 and CDR2 (germline): SGHTA, FQGTGA. CDR3 length: 15 amino acids. The CDR3 coding sequence is TGTGCCAGCAGCTTGACAGGGAATCCGAACACTGAAGCTTTCTTT. It translates to CASSLTGNPNTEAFF. The complete variable domain, with remaining parts taken from reference TRBV7-3 and TRBJ1-1, reads GAGVSQTPSNKVTEKGKYVELRCDPISGHTALYWYRQSLGQGPEFLIYFQGTGAADDSGLPNDRFFAVRPEGSVSTLKIQRTERGDSAVYLCASSLTGNPNTEAFFGQGTRLTVV.

DNA for the CDR3: TGTGCCAGCAGTTCTGGGACGGGGGTTTTCGAGCAGTACTTC. The encoded protein is CASSSGTGVFEQYF. The chain links TRBV28 to TRBJ2-7, with D possibly being TRBD2 (6 bases). V was pared by 4 bases and J by 6 bases, with 16 bases between. In germline, CDR1 is MDHEN, CDR2 SYDVKM. The CDR3 runs to 14 residues.

V gene TRBV7-9 combines with J gene TRBJ2-1, with 8 bases identical to TRBD1. V lost 5 bases, J lost 3 bases, and 0 bases stayed unmatched. CDR1 SEHNR and CDR2 FQNEAQ come from the germline V gene (reference sequence). The length of the CDR3 is 13 residues. In DNA form, the CDR3 reads TGTGCCAGCAGCGGACAGGGCTACAATGAGCAGTTCTTC. This translates into CASSGQGYNEQFF. The whole variable domain, remainder taken from reference TRBV7-9 and TRBJ2-1, is DTGVSQNPRHKITKRGQNVTFRCDPISEHNRLYWYRQTLGQGPEFLTYFQNEAQLEKSRLLSDRFSAERPKGSFSTLEIQRTEQGDSAMYLCASSGQGYNEQFFGPGTRLTVL.

V and J are TRBV11-1 and TRBJ1-1; 9 bases match TRBD1. CDR3 length equals 18 residues. Trimming took 5 bases from V and 1 from J; bases not matched to a gene: 14. Germline V CDR1 and CDR2: SGHAT, FQDESV (reference sequence). The CDR3 loop reads CASSPWGQGGRGNTEAFF. In DNA form, the CDR3 reads TGTGCCAGCAGCCCGTGGGGACAGGGCGGTAGGGGGAACACTGAAGCTTTCTTT.

The chain is built from TRBV19 and TRBJ2-5, with D possibly being TRBD2 (7 bases). Germline CDR1 is LNHDA and CDR2 is SQIVND (reference sequence). Trimming took 3 bases from V and 4 from J, leaving 12 bases between them. There are 14 residues in the CDR3. The DNA of the CDR3 is TGTGCCAGTAGTATGGCGGGGGCAGGAGAGACCCAGTACTTC. Amino acids: CASSMAGAGETQYF. Full variable domain (outside the CDR3, taken from reference TRBV19 and TRBJ2-5): DGGITQSPKYLFRKEGQNVTLSCEQNLNHDAMYWYRQDPGQGLRLIYYSQIVNDFQKGDIAEGYSVSREKKESFPLTVTSAQKNPTAFYLCASSMAGAGETQYFGPGTRLLVL.

The V gene is TRBV4-2, the J gene TRBJ1-1; 11 bases are shared with TRBD1. From germline, CDR1 is LGHNA and CDR2 YNFKEQ. V lost 4 bases and J lost 0; bases outside the gene matches: 7. The CDR3 has 17 amino acids. CDR3 nucleotides: TGTGCCAGCAGCCGAACGGACAGGGGGCTCGTGAACACTGAAGCTTTCTTT. It translates to CASSRTDRGLVNTEAFF.

The chain recombines TRBV7-7 with TRBJ2-2; tentatively, D is TRBD1 (5 bases). The CDR3 covers 13 residues. V was shortened by 1 base and J by 7 bases, with 7 bases between the two germline ends. Germline loops: CDR1 SSHAT, CDR2 FNYEAQ (reference sequence). CDR3 region: CASSLEGFGELFF. CDR3 in DNA: TGTGCCAGCAGCTTAGAGGGGTTCGGGGAGCTGTTTTTT.

The rearrangement links TRBV30 to TRBJ2-6; D is possibly TRBD1 (6 bases). The CDR3 has 14 amino acids. The V gene's germline CDR1 is GTSNPN and CDR2 SVGIG (reference sequence). V shed 5 bases and J shed 4 bases, with 12 bases lying between them. CDR3 DNA: TGTGCCTGGGCCACAGGGACCGGGGCCAACGTCCTGACTTTC. Its protein product is CAWATGTGANVLTF.

V usage is TRBV18 and J usage is TRBJ2-1; TRBD2 agrees at 11 bases. There are 17 residues in the CDR3. Germline trimming cut 4 bases from V and 3 bases from J; bases unmatched to any gene: 8. CDR1 KGHSH and CDR2 LQKENI come from the germline V gene. CDR3 coding DNA: TGTGCCAGCTCACTAAGGGCACTAGCGGGAGTCTACAATGAGCAGTTCTTC. It codes for CASSLRALAGVYNEQFF.

The chain is built from TRBV19 and TRBJ1-5; a possible D gene is TRBD1 (6 bases). The germline V gene has CDR1 LNHDA and CDR2 SQIVND (reference sequence). Deletions cut 2 bases from V and 0 bases from J, with 11 bases between. The CDR3 length is 16 residues. CDR3 coding DNA: TGTGCCAGTAGTATACCGGGACAAATTAGCAATCAGCCCCAGCATTTT. It yields the protein CASSIPGQISNQPQHF.

On this clone itself: The junction and the germline gene differ at one end; a read error may be behind it. This sequence joins TRBV27 and TRBJ1-6; D remains unclear. Germline loops: CDR1 MNHEY, CDR2 SMNVEV (reference sequence). This CDR3 comprises 17 residues. The CDR3 reads CASSSVPLGSYNSPLHF. The CDR3 DNA reads TGTGCCAGCAGTTCGGTCCCCCTGGGCTCCTATAATTCCCCCCTCCACTTT.

The rearrangement uses TRBV29-1 and TRBJ2-5, with D perhaps TRBD1 (5 bases). CDR1 and CDR2 (germline): SQVTM, ANQGSEA. The ends were cut back, 5 bases at V and 2 bases at J, with 9 bases in the middle. The CDR3 consists of 12 residues. The CDR3 region has the DNA TGCAGCGTTCGACAGCCGCAAGAGACCCAGTACTTC. Protein sequence: CSVRQPQETQYF.

This sequence joins TRBV7-8 and TRBJ2-3; 8 bases line up with TRBD2. This CDR3 spans 16 amino acids. Germline lookup yields CDR1 SGHVS and CDR2 FQNEAQ. The J segment lost 1 base and the V segment lost 2 bases, leaving 5 bases of the junction unmatched. CDR3 nucleotide sequence: TGTGCCAGCAGCTTACAGTCTAGCGGGCGCACAGATACGCAGTATTTT. It translates to CASSLQSSGRTDTQYF.

The V and J genes are TRBV11-2 and TRBJ2-7; D might be TRBD1 (6 bases). Trimming cost V 5 bases and J 4 bases, with 15 bases left between them. The CDR3 has 14 residues. From germline, CDR1 is SGHAT and CDR2 FQNNGV. CDR3 loop: CASSVATRGYEQYF. DNA of the CDR3: TGTGCCAGCAGCGTTGCAACCAGGGGTTACGAGCAGTACTTC.

The chain links TRBV6-5 to TRBJ2-5; a possible D gene is TRBD1 (6 bases). V was cut by 4 bases and J by 4 bases, with 10 bases left in between. The CDR3 is 13 amino acids. The germline CDR1 and CDR2 sequences are MNHEY and SVGAGI. The CDR3 region is CASSWQGLETQYF. The CDR3 DNA reads as TGTGCCAGCAGTTGGCAGGGGTTAGAGACCCAGTACTTC.

V gene TRBV19 combines with J gene TRBJ2-7; 16 nucleotides align to TRBD2. V lost 10 bases to trimming and J lost 10 bases; unmatched junction nucleotides: 7. The CDR3 length is 13 residues. The germline V gene has CDR1 LNHDA and CDR2 SQIVND (reference sequence). The CDR3 region is CATGTSGGVGQYF. Here the CDR3 DNA reads TGTGCCACCGGGACTAGCGGGGGGGTAGGACAGTACTTC.

The rearrangement uses TRBV15 and TRBJ2-3; 8 nucleotides align to TRBD2. This CDR3 has 17 amino acids. The J segment lost 1 base and the V segment lost 0 bases, leaving 6 bases of the junction unmatched. Germline V lookup: CDR1 LNHNV, CDR2 YYDKDF (reference sequence). CDR3 residues: CATSRDVREGGTDTQYF. The DNA for the CDR3 is TGTGCCACCAGCAGAGATGTCCGGGAGGGGGGCACAGATACGCAGTATTTT.